These 11 T cell receptor beta chains came from one sample sequenced in a study of Graves' ophthalmopathy and Graves' hyperthyroidism. RNA transcripts were the template, and TCR beta CDR3 regions were amplified from them. RT-PCR was first run with HTBI primers, then multiplex PCR in a second round. TCRdb reprocessed the multiplex PCR reads with MiXCR, giving one entry per CDR3 protein. The sample carries about 740,000 distinct CDR3 sequences, roughly 40% recorded once. The sample consisted of peripheral blood. The source of these receptors is an adult man with Graves' ophthalmopathy.

This chain links TRBV15 with TRBJ1-1; TRBD1 aligns across 10 bases. The J segment lost 5 bases and the V segment lost 6 bases, leaving 3 bases of the junction unmatched. Germline CDR1 reads LNHNV; CDR2 reads YYDKDF (reference sequence). CDR3 length: 13 residues. The CDR3 sequence is CATRDRGRTEAFF. In nucleotides, the CDR3 is TGTGCCACCAGAGACAGGGGGCGGACTGAAGCTTTCTTT.

This clonotype has a count of ten or more. The chain is built from TRBV29-1 and TRBJ1-1, with D hard to call. V shed 7 bases and J shed 5 bases, with 20 bases lying between them. Germline lookup yields CDR1 SQVTM and CDR2 ANQGSEA. The CDR3 consists of 14 residues. CDR3 DNA sequence: TGCAGCGCCCAACCGACATGGCGCCTGACTGAAGCTTTCTTT. It codes for CSAQPTWRLTEAFF.

The sample holds one count of this clonotype. The V and J genes are TRBV29-1 and TRBJ2-7; tentatively, D is TRBD1 (6 bases). Germline V gives CDR1 SQVTM, CDR2 ANQGSEA. The CDR3 is made up of 13 amino acids. The germline V and J ends were trimmed by 2 bases and 4 bases, with 12 bases remaining between them. CDR3 coding DNA: TGCAGCGTTGAAAACTCACAGGGATACGAGCAGTACTTC. Translation: CSVENSQGYEQYF.

The rearrangement links TRBV19 to TRBJ2-7; 11 bases align to TRBD1. V was pared by 4 bases and J by 6 bases, with 5 bases of the junction left unmatched. The CDR3 covers 14 residues. Germline V gene lookup returns CDR1 LNHDA and CDR2 SQIVND (reference sequence). The CDR3, as DNA: TGTGCCAGTAGTAAGGGACAGGGGGTAACCGAGCAGTACTTC. Translated, it gives CASSKGQGVTEQYF.

This chain joins TRBV7-9 and TRBJ2-7; possibly TRBD1 for D (6 bases). The CDR3 consists of 12 residues. Deletions cut 1 base from V and 9 bases from J, with 10 bases between. CDR1 and CDR2 (germline): SEHNR, FQNEAQ (reference sequence). CDR3 sequence reads: CASSLGQGLQYF. CDR3 DNA sequence: TGTGCCAGCAGCTTAGGGCAGGGGTTGCAGTACTTC.

This clonotype showed up many times. The V call is TRBV7-6, the J call TRBJ1-2; D is uncertain. Trimming took off 1 base at V and 8 bases at J, with 11 bases between the two ends. There are 13 residues in the CDR3. Germline values: CDR1 SGHVS, CDR2 FNYEAQ. For the CDR3, the DNA is TGTGCCAGCAGCTTAGATGCAGTCGGGGGCTACACCTTC. Its protein product is CASSLDAVGGYTF.

The rearrangement uses TRBV19 and TRBJ2-5, with D perhaps being TRBD1 or TRBD2 (5 bases each). Germline-derived CDR1 and CDR2 are LNHDA and SQIVND (reference sequence). CDR3 size: 14 residues. Trimming removed 8 bases from V and 5 bases from J, with 18 bases in between. The CDR3 DNA sequence: TGTGCCAGTTCCATCTCGGGGCCCCGGGAGACCCAGTACTTC. It translates to CASSISGPRETQYF.

The rearrangement joins TRBV11-2 to TRBJ2-5; D tentatively reads TRBD1 or TRBD2 (5 bases each). Per germline, CDR1 SGHAT and CDR2 FQNNGV. This CDR3 is 13 amino acids long. Between the trimmed V and J ends, which lost 3 bases and 5 bases, there was a span of 10 bases. CDR3 residues: CASSFGTYETQYF. CDR3 coding DNA: TGTGCCAGCAGCTTCGGGACCTACGAGACCCAGTACTTC.

This clonotype was observed at least ten times. The chain employs TRBV29-1 and TRBJ1-5, with D possibly being TRBD1 (5 bases). The CDR3 covers 13 residues. Germline-derived CDR1 and CDR2 are SQVTM and ANQGSEA. The ends were cut back, 0 bases at V and 6 bases at J, with 9 bases in the middle. The CDR3 spells CSVEESGGQPQHF. The CDR3 nucleotides are TGCAGCGTTGAAGAGAGCGGGGGTCAGCCCCAGCATTTT.

The rearrangement links TRBV15 to TRBJ1-5; D not resolved. Per germline, CDR1 LNHNV and CDR2 YYDKDF (reference sequence). The CDR3 runs 16 residues. Trimming shortened V by 0 bases and J by 0 bases, and 9 bases separated the two germline ends. The CDR3 loop reads CATSRDGPYSNQPQHF. The DNA for the CDR3 is TGTGCCACCAGCAGAGACGGGCCATATAGCAATCAGCCCCAGCATTTT. Combining the CDR3 with reference TRBV15 and TRBJ1-5 gives the whole variable domain DAMVIQNPRYQVTQFGKPVTLSCSQTLNHNVMYWYQQKSSQAPKLLFHYYDKDFNNEADTPDNFQSRRPNTSFCFLDIRSPGLGDTAMYLCATSRDGPYSNQPQHFGDGTRLSIL.

This clonotype has more than one count but fewer than ten. The chain employs TRBV7-3 and TRBJ2-7; 9 bases map to TRBD2. Trimming removed 4 bases from V and 0 bases from J; junction bases left unmatched: 7. The CDR3 sequence is 16 residues long. The V gene's germline CDR1 is SGHTA and CDR2 FQGTGA. DNA of the CDR3: TGTGCCAGCAGCTCGACTAGCGGACCTAGCTCCTACGAGCAGTACTTC. Its protein is CASSSTSGPSSYEQYF.